This T cell receptor (beta chain) originates from a study of shared clonotypes between healthy human individuals (dated by TCRdb to 2020 to 2021). Notes on the research overall: The cohort included three men and a couple of women between 18 and 49 years of age. The study deeply sequenced blood TCR repertoires of about five healthy adults to estimate repertoire size and the extent of clonotype sharing between individuals. To increase sequencing depth and limit assay-specific biases, TCR repertoire library preparation and sequencing were carried out by different laboratories using diverse techniques. Leukapheresis yielded between about 0.94 and 9.5 billion PBMCs per donor.

Cut back by 8 bases and 2 bases, the V and J ends lie 16 bases apart. As encoded in the germline V gene, CDR1 is SNHLY while CDR2 is FYNNEI. Spanning cysteine to phenylalanine, the CDR3 consists of 15 amino acids. Only the CDR3 portion is preserved as DNA: 45 bases, with reading frame beginning at the first base. General findings and caveats noted by the study authors: Pairwise subsampling indicated that sequencing depth was expected to affect the degree of clonotype sharing among donors. Only blood was sampled, and tissue TCR repertoires likely differ from those in blood. Because the study included only a small number of donors, the genetic and exposure-history diversity represented was limited.

Concerning this clone: This clone's antigen is unknown. Nothing much larger sits one base from this clone, and base qualities are not available.

TCR CDR3 regions were amplified from genomic DNA by multiplex PCR using the deep immunoSEQ assay. Extracted genomic DNA from each cell subset was distributed evenly across all wells of several immunoSEQ 96-well plates, and each plate was treated as a replicate. For unsorted PBMC, approximately 290 ng of genomic DNA, equivalent to around 30,000 T cell genomes, went into each replicate PCR. Genomic DNA from unsorted PBMC was sequenced over ten immunoSEQ deep assay plates. Purified libraries were measured with a Qubit 3.0 fluorometer, size-checked on a Bioanalyzer 2100, and measured again with the KAPA Library Quantification kit. A separate single-read 150-cycle Illumina NextSeq 550 flow cell was used to sequence each immunoSEQ 96-well plate. Per the original workflow: The immunoSEQ output contained only junctional sequences without quality scores, so filtering could not match that applied to full-length reads. To assign V/J genes and CDR3, sequences were annotated against IMGT germline references using PyIR, a Python wrapper for IgBLAST v1.9. Any read was removed if the V/J assignment was weak (E-value above 1e-6), the CDR3 was missing, or the read contained stop codons, out-of-frame junctions, or ambiguous translated residues. A V3J clonotype was defined by an identical inferred V gene, J gene, and CDR3 amino acid sequence. To compute the percentage overlap between repertoires, the number of shared unique clonotypes was divided by the size of the smaller repertoire. Three approaches were used to assess repertoire richness: RTK rarefaction, the Chao1 estimator, and Recon v2.1 estimates of unobserved clonotypes. TCRdb limited this immuneACCESS table to in-frame rearrangements with V and J called. A share of clones is missing; checked studies link under half to unresolved V genes, and the rest is unexplained. V, J and clone size are those of that table, while D and trimming were read from the DNA. In all, the sample holds about 470,000 clones, and 79% of those were seen once. The ten largest clonotypes hold over 10% of the sample.

The donors were healthy, HIV-negative adults with no recently reported acute infections or vaccinations. All donors were Caucasian adults living in Nashville, Tennessee, USA. In the unsorted samples, 70 million to 95 million PBMCs were counted, and genomic DNA was extracted using the QIAamp DNA Blood Mini kit. Blood was obtained by leukapheresis, after which PBMCs were separated by Ficoll-Histopaque density gradient centrifugation and cryopreserved in liquid nitrogen vapor phase. This sequence was found in a woman aged 40-49 years in good health. Some clones in this sample may be carry-over from other donors' samples. This sequence uses TRBV2 and TRBJ1-5; the D gene is perhaps TRBD1, from 5 matching bases. Source material: PBMCs. In nucleotide form, the sequence is TGTGCCAGCGTACCCCACGGGGCAGGCAATCAGCCCCAGCATTTT. Protein translation: CASVPHGAGNQPQHF.